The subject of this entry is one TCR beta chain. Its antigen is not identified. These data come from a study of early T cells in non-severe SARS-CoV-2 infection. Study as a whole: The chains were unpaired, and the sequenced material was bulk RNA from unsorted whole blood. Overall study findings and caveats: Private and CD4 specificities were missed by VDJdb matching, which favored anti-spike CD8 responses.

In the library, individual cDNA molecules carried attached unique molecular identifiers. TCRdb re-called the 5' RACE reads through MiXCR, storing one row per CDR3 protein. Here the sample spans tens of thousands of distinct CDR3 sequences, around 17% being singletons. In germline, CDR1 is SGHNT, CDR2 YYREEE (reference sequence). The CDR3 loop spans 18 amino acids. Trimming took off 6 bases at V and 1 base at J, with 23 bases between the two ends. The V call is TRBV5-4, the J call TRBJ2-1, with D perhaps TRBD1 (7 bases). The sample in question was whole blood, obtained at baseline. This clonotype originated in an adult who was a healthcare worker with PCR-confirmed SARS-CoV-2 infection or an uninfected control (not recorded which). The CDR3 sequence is CASTSRGGGTGSYNEQFF. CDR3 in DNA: TGTGCCAGCACCTCCAGAGGGGGCGGGACGGGTTCCTACAATGAGCAGTTCTTC.